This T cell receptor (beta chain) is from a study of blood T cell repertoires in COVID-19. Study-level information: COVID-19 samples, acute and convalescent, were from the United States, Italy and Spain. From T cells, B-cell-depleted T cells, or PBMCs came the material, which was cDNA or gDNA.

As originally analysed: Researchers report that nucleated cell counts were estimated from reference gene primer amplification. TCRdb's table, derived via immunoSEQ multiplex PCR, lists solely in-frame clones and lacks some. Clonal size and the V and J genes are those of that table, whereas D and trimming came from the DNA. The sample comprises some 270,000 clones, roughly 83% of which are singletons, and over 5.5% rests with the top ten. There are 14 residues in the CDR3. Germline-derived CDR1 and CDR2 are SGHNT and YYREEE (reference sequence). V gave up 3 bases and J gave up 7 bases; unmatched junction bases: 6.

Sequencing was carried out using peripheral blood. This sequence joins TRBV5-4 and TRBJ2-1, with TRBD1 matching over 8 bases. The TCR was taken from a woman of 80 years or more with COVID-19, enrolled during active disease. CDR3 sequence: CASSWGRGPNEQFF. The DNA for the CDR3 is TGTGCCAGCAGCTGGGGCAGGGGGCCTAATGAGCAGTTCTTC.